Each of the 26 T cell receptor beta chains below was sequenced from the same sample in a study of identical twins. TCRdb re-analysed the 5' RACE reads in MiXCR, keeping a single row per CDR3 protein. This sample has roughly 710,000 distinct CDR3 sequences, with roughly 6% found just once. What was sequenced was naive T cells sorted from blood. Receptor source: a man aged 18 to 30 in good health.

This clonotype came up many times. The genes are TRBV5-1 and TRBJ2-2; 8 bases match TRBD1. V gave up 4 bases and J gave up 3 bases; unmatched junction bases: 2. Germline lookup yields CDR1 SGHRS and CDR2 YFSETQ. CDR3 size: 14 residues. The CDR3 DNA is TGCGCCAGCAGCGTGACAGGGGACACCGGGGAGCTGTTTTTT. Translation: CASSVTGDTGELFF.

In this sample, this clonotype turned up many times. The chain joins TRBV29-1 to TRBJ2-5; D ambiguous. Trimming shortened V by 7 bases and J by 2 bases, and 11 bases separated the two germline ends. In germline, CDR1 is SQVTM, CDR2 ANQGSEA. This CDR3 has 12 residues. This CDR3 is CSGRSTQETQYF. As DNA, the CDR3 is TGCAGCGGACGGAGCACTCAAGAGACCCAGTACTTC. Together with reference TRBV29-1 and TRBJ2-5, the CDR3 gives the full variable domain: SAVISQKPSRDICQRGTSLTIQCQVDSQVTMMFWYRQQPGQSLTLIATANQGSEATYESGFVIDKFPISRPNLTFSTLTVSNMSPEDSSIYLCSGRSTQETQYFGPGTRLLVL.

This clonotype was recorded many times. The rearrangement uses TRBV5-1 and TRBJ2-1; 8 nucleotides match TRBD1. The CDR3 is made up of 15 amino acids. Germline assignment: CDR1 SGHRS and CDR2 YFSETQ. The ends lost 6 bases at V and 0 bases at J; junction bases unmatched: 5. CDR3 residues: CASNPGGDSYNEQFF. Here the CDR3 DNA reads TGCGCCAGCAACCCAGGGGGCGACTCCTACAATGAGCAGTTCTTC. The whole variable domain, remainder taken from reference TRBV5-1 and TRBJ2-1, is KAGVTQTPRYLIKTRGQQVTLSCSPISGHRSVSWYQQTPGQGLQFLFEYFSETQRNKGNFPGRFSGRQFSNSRSEMNVSTLELGDSALYLCASNPGGDSYNEQFFGPGTRLTVL.

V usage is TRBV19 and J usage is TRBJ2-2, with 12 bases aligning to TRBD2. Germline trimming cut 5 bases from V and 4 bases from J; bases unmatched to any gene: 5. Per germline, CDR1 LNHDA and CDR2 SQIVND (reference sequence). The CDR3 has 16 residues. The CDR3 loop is CASSRLAGAGTGELFF. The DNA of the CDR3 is TGTGCCAGTAGTCGACTAGCGGGAGCGGGCACCGGGGAGCTGTTTTTT.

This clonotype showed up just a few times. DNA for the CDR3: TGTGCCAGCAGCTTAACAGGACAGGGTGAGCAGTTCTTC. Protein: CASSLTGQGEQFF. The rearrangement uses TRBV7-3 and TRBJ2-1; 8 positions match TRBD1. This CDR3 comprises 13 residues. The J segment lost 9 bases and the V segment lost 0 bases, leaving 1 base of the junction unmatched. The germline V gene has CDR1 SGHTA and CDR2 FQGTGA.

This chain's CDR3 is CASTSPTGAYEQYF. The CDR3, as DNA: TGTGCCAGCACCTCCCCTACCGGAGCCTACGAGCAGTACTTC. The V and J genes are TRBV6-1 and TRBJ2-7; D not certain. The germline CDR1 and CDR2 sequences are MNHNS and SASEGT. V lost 7 bases to trimming and J lost 2 bases, with 15 bases between them. The CDR3 extends over 14 amino acids.

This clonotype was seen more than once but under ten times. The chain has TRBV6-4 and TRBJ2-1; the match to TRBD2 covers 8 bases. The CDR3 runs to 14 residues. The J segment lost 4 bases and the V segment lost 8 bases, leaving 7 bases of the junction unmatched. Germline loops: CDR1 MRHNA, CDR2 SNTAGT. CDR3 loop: CASFFSGEYNEQFF. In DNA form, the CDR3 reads TGTGCCAGCTTTTTTAGCGGGGAATACAATGAGCAGTTCTTC.

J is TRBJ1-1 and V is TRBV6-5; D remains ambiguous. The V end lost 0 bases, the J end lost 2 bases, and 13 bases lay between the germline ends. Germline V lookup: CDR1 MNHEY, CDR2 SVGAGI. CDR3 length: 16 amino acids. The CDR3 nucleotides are TGTGCCAGCAGTTACTCGAGGTCTGTACTAAACACTGAAGCTTTCTTT. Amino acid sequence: CASSYSRSVLNTEAFF.

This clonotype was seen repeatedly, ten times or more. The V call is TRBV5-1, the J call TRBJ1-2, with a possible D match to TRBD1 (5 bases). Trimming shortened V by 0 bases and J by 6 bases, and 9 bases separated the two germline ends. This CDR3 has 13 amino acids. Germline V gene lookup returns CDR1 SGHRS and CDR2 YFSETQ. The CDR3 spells CASSLDRTHGYTF. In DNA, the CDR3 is TGCGCCAGCAGCTTGGACAGGACCCATGGCTACACCTTC.

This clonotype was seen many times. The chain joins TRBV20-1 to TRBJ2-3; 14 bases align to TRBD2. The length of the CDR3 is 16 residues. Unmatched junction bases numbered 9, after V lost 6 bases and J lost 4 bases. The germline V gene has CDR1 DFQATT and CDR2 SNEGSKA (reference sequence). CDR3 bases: TGCAGTGCCTTGGGACTAGCGGGAGTTCGGGCAGATACGCAGTATTTT. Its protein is CSALGLAGVRADTQYF.

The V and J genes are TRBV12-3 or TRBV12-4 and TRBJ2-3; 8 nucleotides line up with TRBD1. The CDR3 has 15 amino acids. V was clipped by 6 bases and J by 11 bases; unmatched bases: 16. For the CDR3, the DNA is TGTGCCAGCAGCCTCGGACAGGGTCTTCCCTGGTGGCAGTATTTT. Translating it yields CASSLGQGLPWWQYF.

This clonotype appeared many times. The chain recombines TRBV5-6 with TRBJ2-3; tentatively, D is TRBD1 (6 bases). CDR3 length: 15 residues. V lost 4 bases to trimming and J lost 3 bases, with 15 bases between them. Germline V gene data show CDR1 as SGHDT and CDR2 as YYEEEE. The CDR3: CASSPGRGWTDTQYF. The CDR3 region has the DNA TGTGCCAGCAGCCCCGGCAGGGGTTGGACAGATACGCAGTATTTT. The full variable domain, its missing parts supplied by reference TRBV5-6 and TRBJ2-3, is DAGVTQSPTHLIKTRGQQVTLRCSPKSGHDTVSWYQQALGQGPQFIFQYYEEEERQRGNFPDRFSGHQFPNYSSELNVNALLLGDSALYLCASSPGRGWTDTQYFGPGTRLTVL.

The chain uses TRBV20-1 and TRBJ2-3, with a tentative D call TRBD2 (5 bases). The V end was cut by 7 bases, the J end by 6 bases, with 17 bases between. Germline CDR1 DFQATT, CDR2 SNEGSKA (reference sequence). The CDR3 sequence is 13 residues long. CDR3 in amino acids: CSGFAGDFDTQYF. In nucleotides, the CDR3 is TGCAGTGGTTTCGCCGGGGATTTCGATACGCAGTATTTT.

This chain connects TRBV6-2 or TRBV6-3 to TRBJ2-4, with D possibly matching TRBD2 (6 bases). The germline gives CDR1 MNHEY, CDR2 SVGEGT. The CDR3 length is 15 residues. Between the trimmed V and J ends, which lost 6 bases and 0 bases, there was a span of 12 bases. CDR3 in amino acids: CASRSGDLAKNIQYF. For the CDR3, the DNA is TGTGCCAGCAGATCGGGGGACTTAGCCAAAAACATTCAGTACTTC.

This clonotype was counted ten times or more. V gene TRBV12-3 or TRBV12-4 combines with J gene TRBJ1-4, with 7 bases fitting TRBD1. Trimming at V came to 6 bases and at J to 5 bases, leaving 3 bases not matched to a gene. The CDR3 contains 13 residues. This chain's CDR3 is CASRPQGNEKLFF. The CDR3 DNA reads TGTGCCAGCAGACCACAGGGGAATGAAAAACTGTTTTTT.

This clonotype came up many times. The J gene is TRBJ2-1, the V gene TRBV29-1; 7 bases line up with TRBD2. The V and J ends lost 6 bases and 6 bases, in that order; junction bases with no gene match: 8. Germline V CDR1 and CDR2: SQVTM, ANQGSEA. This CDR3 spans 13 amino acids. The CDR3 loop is CSVAWGGGNEQFF. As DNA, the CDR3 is TGCAGCGTGGCCTGGGGGGGAGGCAATGAGCAGTTCTTC.

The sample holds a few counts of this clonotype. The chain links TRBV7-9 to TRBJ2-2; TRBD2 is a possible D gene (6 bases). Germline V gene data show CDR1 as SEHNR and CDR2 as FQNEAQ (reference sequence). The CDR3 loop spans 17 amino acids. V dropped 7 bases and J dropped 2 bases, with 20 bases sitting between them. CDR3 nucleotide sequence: TGTGCCAGCAACCAACCCAAGGGACTCGTAAACACCGGGGAGCTGTTTTTT. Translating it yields CASNQPKGLVNTGELFF.

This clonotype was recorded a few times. CDR3 in DNA: TGCAGTGCTAGCGGGCTCTACCAAGAGACCCAGTACTTC. Protein: CSASGLYQETQYF. The chain has TRBV20-1 and TRBJ2-5, with D unresolved. The CDR3 is 13 residues long. V was clipped by 3 bases and J by 0 bases, with 8 bases between them. CDR1 DFQATT and CDR2 SNEGSKA come from the germline V gene (reference sequence).

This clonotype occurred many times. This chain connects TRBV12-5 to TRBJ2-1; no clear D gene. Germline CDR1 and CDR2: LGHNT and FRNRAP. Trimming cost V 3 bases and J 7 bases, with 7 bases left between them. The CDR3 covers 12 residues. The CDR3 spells CASGFSPNEQFF. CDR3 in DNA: TGTGCTAGTGGTTTTTCCCCGAATGAGCAGTTCTTC.

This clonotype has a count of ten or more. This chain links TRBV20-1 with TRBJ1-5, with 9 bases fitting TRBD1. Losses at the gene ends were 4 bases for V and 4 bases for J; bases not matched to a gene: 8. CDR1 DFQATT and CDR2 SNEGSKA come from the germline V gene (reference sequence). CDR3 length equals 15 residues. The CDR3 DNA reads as TGCAGTGCTACGACCGGGACAGGGCTTAATCAGCCCCAGCATTTT. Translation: CSATTGTGLNQPQHF.

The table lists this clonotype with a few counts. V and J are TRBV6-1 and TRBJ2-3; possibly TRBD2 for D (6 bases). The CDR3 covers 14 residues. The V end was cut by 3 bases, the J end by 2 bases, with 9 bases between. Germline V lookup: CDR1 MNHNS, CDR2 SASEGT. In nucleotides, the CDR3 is TGTGCCAGCAGTGATCGGGGGTACACAGATACGCAGTATTTT. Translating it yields CASSDRGYTDTQYF.

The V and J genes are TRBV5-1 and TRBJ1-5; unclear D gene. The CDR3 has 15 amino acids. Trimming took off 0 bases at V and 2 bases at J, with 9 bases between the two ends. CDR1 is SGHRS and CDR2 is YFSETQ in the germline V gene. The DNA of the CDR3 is TGCGCCAGCAGCTTGGGGCAGGCGGGCAATCAGCCCCAGCATTTT. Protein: CASSLGQAGNQPQHF.

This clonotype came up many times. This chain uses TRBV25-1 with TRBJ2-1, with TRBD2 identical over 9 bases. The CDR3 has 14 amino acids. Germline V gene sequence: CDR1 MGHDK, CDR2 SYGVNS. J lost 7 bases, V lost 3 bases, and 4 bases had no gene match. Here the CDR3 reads CASSEAGGPNEQFF. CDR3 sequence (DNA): TGTGCCAGCAGTGAGGCGGGAGGGCCAAATGAGCAGTTCTTC.

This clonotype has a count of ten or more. CDR3 sequence: CATSSRAYSNQPQHF. CDR3 bases: TGTGCCACCAGCTCCCGGGCTTATAGCAATCAGCCCCAGCATTTT. The chain combines TRBV15 with TRBJ1-5; D remains ambiguous. V was trimmed by 5 bases and J by 0 bases, leaving 11 bases between them. The CDR3 extends over 15 amino acids. Germline CDR1 and CDR2: LNHNV and YYDKDF (reference sequence).

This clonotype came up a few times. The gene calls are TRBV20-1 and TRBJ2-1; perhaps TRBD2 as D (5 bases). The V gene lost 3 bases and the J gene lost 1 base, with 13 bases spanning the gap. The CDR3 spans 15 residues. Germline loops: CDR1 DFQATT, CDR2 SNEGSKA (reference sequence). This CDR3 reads CSASTPRGSYNEQFF. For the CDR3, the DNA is TGCAGTGCTAGTACGCCCCGGGGATCCTACAATGAGCAGTTCTTC.

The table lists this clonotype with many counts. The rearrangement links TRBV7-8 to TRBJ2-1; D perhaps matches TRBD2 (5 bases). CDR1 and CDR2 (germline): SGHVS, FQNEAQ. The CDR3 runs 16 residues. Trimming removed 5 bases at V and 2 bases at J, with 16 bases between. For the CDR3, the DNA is TGTGCCAGCAGCCTCGAGGACTTCTCGACCTACAATGAGCAGTTCTTC. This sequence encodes CASSLEDFSTYNEQFF.